This T cell receptor (beta chain) was identified during a study of T-cell memory formation after mild COVID-19 (dated by TCRdb to the early 2020s). Broadly, across the study: TCR sequence clusters from the two donors were found to be largely donor specific. In a couple of donors, T-cell clones that expanded and contracted after mild COVID-19 were tracked by sequencing TCRalpha and TCRbeta repertoires over time. Two young, previously healthy adult volunteers, one female and one male, were included in the cohort.

Ficoll-Paque density gradient centrifugation was the method used to isolate PBMCs. The sequencer listed for this sample is Illumina NovaSeq 6000. TCRalpha and TCRbeta cDNA libraries were built by 5'RACE with constant-segment primers, adding sample barcodes and unique molecular identifiers. RNA was extracted from every sample with Trizol reagent. Libraries were amplified in two PCR steps, with a second sample barcode and Illumina TruSeq adapters added in the second step. Libraries were sequenced on an Illumina NovaSeq with 2 x 150 bp paired-end reads. In the authors' own workflow: The reads were demultiplexed and collapsed into UMI-guided consensus sequences using migec v1.2.7. Using mixcr v2.1.11, the UMI consensuses were aligned to TRA and TRB V and J templates and assembled into clonotypes. Expanded or contracted clonotypes were those called significant by both edgeR and NoisET, with noise models trained on biological replicates. For edgeR calls, the cutoffs were a false discovery rate-adjusted p below 0.01 and a log2 fold-change threshold of 1. As an exploratory analysis of dynamics, max-normalized trajectories of the 1000 most abundant clonotypes were examined by PCA with hierarchical clustering. The CD4 or CD8 phenotype of responding clones was assigned using the separately sequenced CD4+ and CD8+ repertoires. The public reads were run again by TCRdb, first through fastp at Q25 and then through MiXCR, and only productive beta chains were kept. Each CDR3 protein appears once, grouped with its most common genes and DNA. Here the V and J calls rest on TCRdb's processing, not on the authors' analysis. Here the sample has about 390,000 distinct CDR3 sequences; approximately 15% occur a single time. About 22% of the sample goes to the ten largest clones.

Concerning this clonotype: What this receptor recognizes is not known. No base quality information exists; no much larger clone differs at one position.

Overall study outcomes, separate from this receptor: The second-wave clones that peaked on day 37 were not confirmed to be SARS-CoV-2 specific. Clones that contracted from day 15 to 85 showed balanced CD4/CD8 phenotypes, whereas a second wave of clones that expanded from day 15 to 37 leaned towards CD4+. Contracting CD4+ clones appeared mostly in the CM and EM memory subsets, whereas CD8+ clones were enriched in EMRA. The study covered only two mild cases, and larger cohorts including severe cases with pre-infection samples were considered necessary. Some responding clones were detected in pre-infection memory, which suggested that pre-existing cross-reactive memory T cells had joined the SARS-CoV-2 response.

V is reduced by 3 bases and J by 8 bases, leaving a spacing of 17 bases between them. Taken from cysteine to phenylalanine, the CDR3 has 15 residues. Of the read, only the CDR3 DNA is kept; its 45 bases are in frame from base 1. Via the germline V gene (reference sequence), CDR1 is LNHDA and CDR2 SQIVND. The chain is made from TRBV19 and TRBJ2-1; a tentative D call is TRBD2 (6 bases match). The TCR was taken from a man younger than 35 who had mild COVID-19 (a few samples of this study predate the infection). The sample titles of this study are shuffled in the database, so cell type and time point are left out; the donor was told from shared clones. Sequenced input: PBMCs or a T cell subset sorted from them (not recorded which). For the CDR3, the sequence is CASSILQASAYEQFF. Here is the DNA: TGTGCCAGTAGTATTCTTCAGGCTAGCGCTTATGAGCAGTTCTTC. The full variable domain, with segments outside the CDR3 supplied by the reference TRBV19 and TRBJ2-1 proteins, appears as DGGITQSPKYLFRKEGQNVTLSCEQNLNHDAMYWYRQDPGQGLRLIYYSQIVNDFQKGDIAEGYSVSREKKESFPLTVTSAQKNPTAFYLCASSILQASAYEQFFGPGTRLTVL.